This T cell receptor beta chain was sequenced for a study of T cell responses to AZD1222 COVID-19 vaccine. Regarding the study as a whole: In a largely white British group with more females than males, clonal diversity was possibly underestimated. Compared with day 0, the breadth and depth of the Spike-specific TCR repertoire rose significantly after two doses of AZD1222. AZD1222 recipients seropositive at baseline numbered only 5 to 7.

The germline CDR1 and CDR2 sequences are LGHDT and YNNKEL (reference sequence). The CDR3 is made up of 12 amino acids. Deletions cut 6 bases from V and 8 bases from J, with 13 bases between. Profiled with immunoSEQ multiplex PCR; TCRdb holds only in-frame clones, not every one. The sample has under 150,000 clones, about 87% seen once. As regards this clone: The target antigen is unknown.

This material consisted of peripheral blood, taken on day 0 of AZD1222 vaccination. This sequence was found in an adult in good health. V gene TRBV3-1 (or the pseudogene TRBV3-2) combines with J gene TRBJ1-2, with D possibly matching TRBD1 (6 bases). CDR3 in DNA: TGTGCCAGCAGGGGGGCAGGGGAAGGCTACACCTTC. Encoded protein: CASRGAGEGYTF.